Listed below are T cell receptor beta chains from one sample, sequenced in a study of cytotoxic CD8 clonotypes in ibrutinib-treated CLL. Generated by immunoSEQ multiplex PCR, the TCRdb table keeps only in-frame clones and is missing some. The sample yields over 65,000 clones, around 79% seen once. The sequenced sample was PBMCs, obtained after 12 months of ibrutinib treatment. Receptor source: a human donor with chronic lymphocytic leukemia. Each CDR3 is given with its conserved first and last residue. The order of the fields is D gene, J gene, V gene, clone size, CDR3 DNA, CDR3 protein. A D gene is named only where the DNA matches it firmly. Not every row has a clone size; where given, it reads once, few, many or a size class.

>NA|TRBJ2-7|TRBV7-6|NA
TGTGCCAGCAGCCAGAACCGGGGGGAGCAGTACTTC
CASSQNRGEQYF
>NA|TRBJ1-1|TRBV18|NA
TGTGCCAGCTCACCCCCCGGGGTCACTGAAGCTTTCTTT
CASSPPGVTEAFF
>TRBD1|TRBJ1-1|TRBV9|NA
TGTGCCAGCAGCGCCCAGACAGGGCCGACCACTGAAGCTTTCTTT
CASSAQTGPTTEAFF
>NA|TRBJ1-2|TRBV19|NA
TGTGCCAGTAAGGATCAGGGAAGTGACTATGGCTACACCTTC
CASKDQGSDYGYTF
>NA|TRBJ1-3|TRBV19|NA
TGTGCCAGTAGTCGTGGCGGAAACTCTGGAAACACCATATATTTT
CASSRGGNSGNTIYF
>NA|TRBJ2-7|TRBV5-8|NA
TGTGCCAGCAGCCCGGCCGGGTACGAGCAGTACTTC
CASSPAGYEQYF
>NA|TRBJ1-1|TRBV6-6|NA
TGTGCCAGCAGTTACGGGGGGGGCGACACTGAAGCTTTCTTT
CASSYGGGDTEAFF
>TRBD1|TRBJ2-3|TRBV30|NA
TGTGCCTGGAGTGGGGGGACAGGGCGAAGCACAGATACGCAGTATTTT
CAWSGGTGRSTDTQYF
>NA|TRBJ2-1|TRBV7-2|once
TGTGCCAGCAGCCCCACGAGGGAGAACAATGAGCAGTTCTTC
CASSPTRENNEQFF
>NA|TRBJ2-1|TRBV2|NA
TGTGCCAGCACCCCCGGGGGACCTTACAATGAGCAGTTCTTC
CASTPGGPYNEQFF
>NA|TRBJ1-5|TRBV6-4|NA
TGTGCCAGCAGTGCACGGGACTCCCATAGCAATCAGCCCCAGCATTTT
CASSARDSHSNQPQHF
>NA|TRBJ1-1|TRBV11-2|once
TGTGCCAGCAGACGCAACACTGAAGCTTTCTTT
CASRRNTEAFF
>TRBD2|TRBJ2-1|TRBV7-9|NA
TGTGCCAGCAGCCCCCCGGGACTAGCCTACAATGAGCAGTTCTTC
CASSPPGLAYNEQFF
>TRBD1|TRBJ1-5|TRBV6-6|NA
TGTGCCAGCCCCCCCCGGGACAGAAATCAGCCCCAGCATTTT
CASPPRDRNQPQHF
>TRBD2|TRBJ2-5|TRBV11-1|NA
TGTGCCAGCAGGCCGACTAGCGGGACTGGGGAGACCCAGTACTTC
CASRPTSGTGETQYF
>TRBD1|TRBJ1-1|TRBV7-9|few
TGTGCCAGCAGCCTGACAGGGGGTGAAGCTTTCTTT
CASSLTGGEAFF
>TRBD1|TRBJ2-3|TRBV7-9|NA
TGTGCCAGCAGCTGGACAGGGGGCACAGATACGCAGTATTTT
CASSWTGGTDTQYF
>NA|TRBJ2-3|TRBV14|NA
TGTGCCAGCAGCCAAGACCGTCCTCTTGCGCAGTATTTT
CASSQDRPLAQYF
>TRBD1|TRBJ1-2|TRBV4-3|NA
TGCGCCAGCAGCCAAGCCGTGGGACAGGTCTATGGCTACACCTTC
CASSQAVGQVYGYTF
>TRBD2|TRBJ2-2|TRBV5-4|NA
TGTGCCAGCAGCCACGGGGCGGGAGGGCCCGCGGGGACCGGGGAGCTGTTTTTT
CASSHGAGGPAGTGELFF
>NA|TRBJ2-1|TRBV27|NA
TGTGCCAGCAGTAGATACAATGAGCAGTTCTTC
CASSRYNEQFF
>NA|TRBJ1-1|TRBV7-9|NA
TGTGCCAGCAGCTTCGGGGCTGACACTGAAGCTTTCTTT
CASSFGADTEAFF
>NA|TRBJ1-2|TRBV30|few
TGTGCCTGGAGCGGGTCTAACTATGGCTACACCTTC
CAWSGSNYGYTF
>NA|TRBJ2-7|TRBV20-1|once
TGCAGTGCTAGAGGGGGCTACGAGCAGTACTTC
CSARGGYEQYF
>NA|TRBJ2-1|TRBV5-4|NA
TGTGCCAGCAGCTTGGCCGACAGAAGCAATGAGCAGTTCTTC
CASSLADRSNEQFF
>NA|TRBJ2-2|TRBV4-2|NA
TGTGCCAGCAGCCCGCTTGGGACGGGAGCGAACACCGGGGAGCTGTTTTTT
CASSPLGTGANTGELFF
>NA|TRBJ2-6|TRBV7-2|NA
TGTGCCAGCAGCTTCTTTGGGGCCAACGTCCTGACTTTC
CASSFFGANVLTF
>TRBD1|TRBJ1-5|TRBV19|NA
TGTGCCAGTAGCCCCGGGACAGACGGGGGTCAGCCCCAGCATTTT
CASSPGTDGGQPQHF
>TRBD2|TRBJ2-3|TRBV4-2|NA
TGTGCCAGCAGCCAAGGTAGTAGCGGGGGCCGTAGCACAGATACGCAGTATTTT
CASSQGSSGGRSTDTQYF
>TRBD2|TRBJ2-5|TRBV11-2|NA
TGTGCCAGCAGCCCCCCGGGGACTAGCGGTAGAGAGACCCAGTACTTC
CASSPPGTSGRETQYF